The 21 T cell receptor beta chains below all came from one sample that was sequenced in a study of cytomegalovirus exposure and HLA in healthy donors (dated by TCRdb to the late 2010s). Receptors were amplified or captured by the immunoSEQ multiplex PCR assay. The multiplex PCR relied on a mix of 60 forward primers for TCR Vbeta segments and 13 reverse primers for TCR Jbeta segments. The clones in this table, taken by TCRdb from immuneACCESS, are in-frame only. Not every clone is retained; where verified, under half of the shortfall comes from an unresolved V gene, and the cause of the rest is unknown. The sample table records under 200,000 clones; more than 70% of these occur just once. The ten largest clonotypes hold approximately 1.5% of the sample. The sample comprised PBMCs. These receptors were collected from a male donor in good health and CMV-seronegative.

The chain uses TRBV5-4 and TRBJ1-2; D perhaps matches TRBD1 (6 bases). The germline V and J ends were trimmed by 0 bases and 4 bases, with 13 bases remaining between them. Per germline, CDR1 SGHNT and CDR2 YYREEE (reference sequence). CDR3 size: 15 residues. CDR3 amino acids: CASSLADRKGYGYTF. Written as DNA, the CDR3 is TGTGCCAGCAGCTTGGCCGACAGGAAAGGCTATGGCTACACCTTC. Full variable domain (outside the CDR3, taken from reference TRBV5-4 and TRBJ1-2): ETGVTQSPTHLIKTRGQQVTLRCSSQSGHNTVSWYQQALGQGPQFIFQYYREEENGRGNFPPRFSGLQFPNYSSELNVNALELDDSALYLCASSLADRKGYGYTFGSGTRLTVV.

The chain joins TRBV7-9 to TRBJ2-5, with 9 bases fitting TRBD1. The CDR3 is made up of 14 amino acids. Germline CDR1 and CDR2: SEHNR and FQNEAQ (reference sequence). After removal of 5 bases from V and 4 bases from J, the junction contained 5 bases not matched to a gene. CDR3 sequence reads: CASSAPTGGETQYF. For the CDR3, the DNA is TGTGCCAGCAGCGCCCCGACAGGGGGAGAGACCCAGTACTTC.

This clone was seen only a few times. The genes are TRBV13 and TRBJ2-7; 10 bases are a match to TRBD2. The CDR3 length is 20 residues. V was clipped by 4 bases and J by 2 bases; unmatched bases: 20. Per germline, CDR1 PRHDT and CDR2 FYEKMQ (reference sequence). The CDR3 protein is CASSSNRDLGLAGVPYEQYF. CDR3 sequence (DNA): TGTGCCAGCAGCTCAAACAGGGATTTAGGGCTAGCGGGAGTCCCCTACGAGCAGTACTTC.

The chain combines TRBV9 with TRBJ2-7; 7 nucleotides match TRBD1. Trimming took 5 bases from V and 1 from J; bases not matched to a gene: 6. The germline V gene has CDR1 SGDLS and CDR2 YYNGEE. The CDR3 length is 14 residues. The CDR3 here is CASSPQGISYEQYF. CDR3 in DNA: TGTGCCAGCAGTCCACAGGGGATTTCCTACGAGCAGTACTTC.

V is TRBV2 and J is TRBJ2-3, with 8 positions matching TRBD1. This CDR3 has 14 residues. Per germline, CDR1 SNHLY and CDR2 FYNNEI. J gave up 0 bases and V 9 bases, and 5 bases lay outside the gene matches. The CDR3 here is CARTTGASTDTQYF. The CDR3 DNA reads as TGTGCCAGGACGACAGGGGCGAGCACAGATACGCAGTATTTT.

A few counts support this clone. The genes are TRBV19 and TRBJ2-5; weak D call: TRBD2 (6 bases). V lost 3 bases and J 5 bases, leaving 13 bases between the germline ends. In germline, CDR1 is LNHDA, CDR2 SQIVND (reference sequence). This CDR3 has 14 residues. For the CDR3, the DNA is TGTGCCAGTAGTATTGGGGGGAGGACGGAGACCCAGTACTTC. Its translation is CASSIGGRTETQYF.

The chain carries TRBV7-8 and TRBJ1-4; the D is unclear. The CDR3 length is 13 residues. The V gene lost 5 bases and the J gene lost 1 base, with 5 bases spanning the gap. Germline CDR1 and CDR2: SGHVS and FQNEAQ. CDR3 loop: CASSLRTNEKLFF. CDR3 DNA: TGTGCCAGCAGCCTAAGAACTAATGAAAAACTGTTTTTT.

This clone turned up a few times. V is TRBV9 and J is TRBJ2-4; no reliable D call. This CDR3 is built from 16 residues. Trimming removed 0 bases at V and 0 bases at J, with 10 bases between. Germline lookup yields CDR1 SGDLS and CDR2 YYNGEE. This chain's CDR3 is CASSVGRNLAKNIQYF. The CDR3 nucleotides are TGTGCCAGCAGCGTAGGCAGAAATCTAGCCAAAAACATTCAGTACTTC.

Here the CDR3 reads CASSFWEAAATGELFF. As DNA, the CDR3 is TGTGCCAGCAGTTTTTGGGAGGCTGCCGCCACCGGGGAGCTGTTTTTT. The rearrangement uses TRBV27 and TRBJ2-2, with D tentatively TRBD2 (6 bases). CDR1 is MNHEY, CDR2 SMNVEV, per germline (reference sequence). The CDR3 contains 16 residues. The V and J ends lost 3 bases and 4 bases respectively, with 15 bases between them.

This chain uses TRBV7-9 with TRBJ2-5, with TRBD1 matching 8 bases. This CDR3 is 15 amino acids long. Germline V gene data show CDR1 as SEHNR and CDR2 as FQNEAQ (reference sequence). J gave up 5 bases and V 2 bases, and 7 bases lay outside the gene matches. The CDR3 DNA sequence: TGTGCCAGCAGCTTAACCTCAGGGGGCAGGGAGACCCAGTACTTC. Translation: CASSLTSGGRETQYF.

The V gene is TRBV11-2, the J gene TRBJ2-5; 9 nucleotides line up with TRBD2. Per germline, CDR1 SGHAT and CDR2 FQNNGV. J gave up 5 bases and V 4 bases, and 20 bases lay outside the gene matches. CDR3 length: 19 residues. CDR3 sequence (DNA): TGTGCCAGCAGCTCTCCTAGGACTAGCGTTCTCATGAGTGCGGAGACCCAGTACTTC. This translates into CASSSPRTSVLMSAETQYF.

In its sample, this clone is medium-sized (0.01 to 0.1%). The rearrangement uses TRBV9 and TRBJ2-3, with 10 bases matching TRBD2. Germline V lookup: CDR1 SGDLS, CDR2 YYNGEE. With 3 bases clipped from V and 4 bases from J, the junction kept 5 bases outside the gene matches. The CDR3 runs to 15 residues. CDR3 sequence (DNA): TGTGCCAGCAGCGCTAGCGGGAGAGGAGCAGATACGCAGTATTTT. Translated, it gives CASSASGRGADTQYF. The complete variable domain, with remaining parts taken from reference TRBV9 and TRBJ2-3, reads DSGVTQTPKHLITATGQRVTLRCSPRSGDLSVYWYQQSLDQGLQFLIQYYNGEERAKGNILERFSAQQFPDLHSELNLSSLELGDSALYFCASSASGRGADTQYFGPGTRLTVL.

The chain has TRBV14 and TRBJ2-5, with 13 bases aligning to TRBD2. Per germline, CDR1 SGHDN and CDR2 FVKESK. V shed 1 base and J 6 bases; nucleotides not matched to a gene: 2. This CDR3 comprises 15 residues. CDR3 loop: CASSQGLAGGQTQYF. Written as DNA, the CDR3 is TGTGCCAGCAGCCAAGGACTAGCGGGAGGTCAGACCCAGTACTTC.

This chain connects TRBV9 to TRBJ2-1, with a tentative D call TRBD1 (5 bases). Looked up from germline, CDR1 is SGDLS and CDR2 is YYNGEE. CDR3 length: 17 residues. Trimming removed 0 bases from V and 8 bases from J, with 21 bases in between. CDR3 residues: CASSVDVAAGIFYEQFF. CDR3 DNA: TGTGCCAGCAGCGTAGACGTAGCCGCAGGGATTTTTTATGAGCAGTTCTTC. Full variable domain (missing parts from reference TRBV9 and TRBJ2-1): DSGVTQTPKHLITATGQRVTLRCSPRSGDLSVYWYQQSLDQGLQFLIQYYNGEERAKGNILERFSAQQFPDLHSELNLSSLELGDSALYFCASSVDVAAGIFYEQFFGPGTRLTVL.

V and J are TRBV9 and TRBJ1-1, with 8 bases aligning to TRBD1. The CDR3 loop spans 15 amino acids. Trimming cost V 0 bases and J 4 bases; bases outside gene matches: 5. Germline CDR1 and CDR2: SGDLS and YYNGEE. CDR3 protein: CASSVEGQAGTEAFF. DNA for the CDR3: TGTGCCAGCAGCGTAGAGGGACAGGCGGGCACTGAAGCTTTCTTT.

J is TRBJ2-1 and V is TRBV18; 7 bases are shared with TRBD2. The trim removed 8 bases at V and 7 bases at J, leaving 8 bases unmatched. This CDR3 has 13 residues. CDR1 KGHSH and CDR2 LQKENI come from the germline V gene. The CDR3 protein is CASRYGGGNEQFF. The CDR3 DNA sequence: TGTGCCAGCCGGTACGGGGGAGGGAATGAGCAGTTCTTC.

This rearrangement joins TRBV6-5 to TRBJ2-5; the match to TRBD1 covers 8 bases. V shed 8 bases and J 5 bases; nucleotides not matched to a gene: 4. Germline CDR1 and CDR2: MNHEY and SVGAGI. This CDR3 spans 12 amino acids. The CDR3 bases are TGTGCCAGCCGGACAGGGACGGAGACCCAGTACTTC. It is translated as CASRTGTETQYF.

The chain has TRBV7-2 and TRBJ2-2; no definite D call. CDR1 and CDR2 from the germline V gene are SGHTA and FQGNSA. This CDR3 contains 15 residues. Trimming stripped 3 bases from V and 0 bases from J, with 8 bases between. The CDR3 DNA reads as TGTGCCAGCAGCTTCACGGTATCGAACACCGGGGAGCTGTTTTTT. It specifies CASSFTVSNTGELFF.

The V call is TRBV10-3, the J call TRBJ1-2, with TRBD1 as a possible D gene (6 bases). V dropped 6 bases and J dropped 2 bases, with 10 bases sitting between them. The CDR3 consists of 13 residues. Germline CDR1 is ENHRY and CDR2 is SYGVKD. CDR3 protein: CAIRRDNNYGYTF. CDR3 sequence (DNA): TGTGCCATCAGACGGGACAACAACTATGGCTACACCTTC.

The chain carries TRBV15 and TRBJ2-5; 7 nucleotides agree with TRBD2. The germline V gene encodes CDR1 LNHNV and CDR2 YYDKDF (reference sequence). CDR3 length: 13 residues. V dropped 4 bases and J dropped 5; count of bases not matched to a gene: 4. The CDR3 coding sequence is TGTGCCACCAGCAAAGCGGGGCGGGAGACCCAGTACTTC. It translates to CATSKAGRETQYF. Complete variable domain (other parts from reference TRBV15 and TRBJ2-5): DAMVIQNPRYQVTQFGKPVTLSCSQTLNHNVMYWYQQKSSQAPKLLFHYYDKDFNNEADTPDNFQSRRPNTSFCFLDIRSPGLGDTAMYLCATSKAGRETQYFGPGTRLLVL.

The genes are TRBV2 and TRBJ2-1, with D possibly being TRBD1 (5 bases). The CDR3 runs 12 residues. Per germline, CDR1 SNHLY and CDR2 FYNNEI. V was shortened by 6 bases and J by 6 bases, with 9 bases between the two germline ends. The CDR3 DNA reads TGTGCCAGCAGCCCCGACAGCAATGAGCAGTTCTTC. This encodes CASSPDSNEQFF.